This T cell receptor beta chain came from a study of T cells after yellow fever vaccination. About the study: Libraries from low-cell-number fractions were prepared with the SMART-Seq v4 Ultra Low Input RNA kit.

The germline V gene encodes CDR1 MNHNY and CDR2 SVGAGI (reference sequence). The CDR3 is 13 residues long. The V gene lost 7 bases and the J gene lost 10 bases, with 17 bases spanning the gap. A few counts support this clonotype. TCRdb re-analysed the 5' RACE reads in MiXCR, keeping a single row per CDR3 protein. The sample lists approximately 550,000 distinct CDR3 sequences, about a fifth occurring once. This sequence joins TRBV6-6 and TRBJ2-1; tentatively, D is TRBD2 (6 bases). The specimen comprised PBMCs, sampled 15 days after the yellow fever booster vaccination. The TCR sequence derives from a man aged 30 to 39 who received the YFV17D yellow fever vaccine. DNA for the CDR3: TGTGCCAGCACGCCGCGGGGATTGGGCGAGCAGTTCTTC. Protein: CASTPRGLGEQFF.